The source of this T cell receptor beta chain is a study of tumor-infiltrating lymphocytes in primary liver carcinoma (dated by TCRdb to the late 2010s). Study-level background: The five patients, three men and two women aged 30 to 69 years, had hepatocellular carcinoma (four) or combined HCC and intrahepatic cholangiocarcinoma (one). Reproducibility between technical replicate repertoires was high, with correlation coefficients above 0.95 and mean shared-clone rates about 0.9. The five patients had tumors of stage T1-T3 N0M0, with maximum diameters ranging from about 4.2 to 11 cm. For each liver tumor, the study sampled five regions along with adjacent normal tissue and blood, and applied TCRbeta repertoire sequencing, expression microarrays and whole-exome sequencing. A total of roughly 35 specimens from 5 patients went through TCRbeta repertoire sequencing, namely 25 tumor regions, 5 adjacent noncancerous liver tissues and 5 peripheral blood samples. Each sample produced roughly 3.5 to 8 million productive TCRbeta reads, and read depth showed no significant difference between tissue types. Agilent mRNA microarray profiling was performed on the approximately 27 tumor region samples to relate TCRbeta repertoire diversity to the local molecular phenotype. The research as a whole found: Only about 7-25% of top clones were found in all five regions of a tumor, suggesting spatial heterogeneity of tumor-infiltrating T cells. Pairs of tumor regions showed greater repertoire overlap (mean approximately 35%) than tumor-adjacent pairs (roughly 17%) or tumor-blood pairs (approximately 15%), which is consistent with antigen-driven expansion. With just a handful of patients in the study, the authors point out that the findings should be validated in a larger study. Bulk unsorted samples precluded comparing CD4+ and CD8+ T cell repertoires. Because sequencing covered only the TCR beta chain and unpaired alpha chains were not captured, true repertoire diversity is likely underestimated. The top 250 clones made up a significantly larger repertoire fraction in tumors than in blood (p = 0.039).

Remarks on this clonotype: Its antigen remains unidentified. Qualities for individual bases were not recorded, and no much larger clone is one base off.

Total RNA and DNA were co-extracted without cell sorting from around 20-30 mg of bulk tissue using the AllPrep DNA/RNA mini kit. Roughly five patients with histopathologically diagnosed primary liver carcinoma underwent surgical resection in China between late 2015 and March 2016. Patients had chronic HBV infection and were treatment-naive at sampling. Each tumor was sampled at five spatially separated regions: the tumor centre plus the superior, inferior, left-lateral and right-lateral poles. Histology showed that every tumor sample contained more than 80% viable tumor cells. Fresh tumor and adjacent tissue pieces were bisected; one half was stored in RNAlater at -80°C, the other sent for histology. A constant-region primer and ProtoScript II reverse transcriptase were used to reverse-transcribe TCRbeta-specific cDNA from approximately 450 ng total RNA. The TCRbeta libraries were prepared through three rounds of nested multiplex PCR following a slightly modified ARM-PCR procedure. A final 25-cycle PCR with Deep VentR polymerase added sample barcodes and Illumina adapters. Before sequencing, amplicons between 200 and 500 bp were purified from gel using a QIAquick gel extraction kit. TCRbeta amplicons were sequenced on an Illumina HiSeq 2500 with 250-bp paired-end reads. The paper's processing steps were these. Reads were quality-trimmed with Trimmomatic v0.33, and paired reads were merged with FLASH v1.2.11 to recover full CDR3 sequences. V, D and J germline segments were assigned to the rearranged TCRbeta sequences using MiGEC v1.2.1b. Clonotype statistics, along with Shannon-Wiener diversity indices, were calculated using VDJtools v1.0.0. To reduce sampling bias, subsequent analyses other than the diversity analysis used only the 250 most abundant clonotypes in each sample. TCRdb reprocessed the public reads (quality trimming at Q25 with fastp, clone calling with MiXCR) and kept in-frame beta chains. One record per CDR3 amino acid sequence lists the most common genes and DNA. What appears here as the V and J calls and clone size reflects TCRdb's work, not the paper's. The sample table holds under 130,000 distinct CDR3 sequences, of which roughly 85% were seen once. Approximately 20% of the sample is in the top ten clones.

The sequence was obtained from a man aged 35 to 55 with primary liver carcinoma and hepatitis B virus infection. The sequencing sample was made of liver tumor tissue from sampling region 3. Sample cell subset or site, as interpreted from the label and publication: tumor region T3, left-lateral pole.

The CDR3 corresponds to CASSLSGRMGNEQFF. The sequence in DNA is TGTGCCAGCAGTTTATCGGGTCGGATGGGGAATGAGCAGTTCTTC. The rearranged chain carries TRBV28 and TRBJ2-1, with an unclear D gene assignment. From the germline V gene, CDR1 is MDHEN and CDR2 is SYDVKM. Relative to germline, V is 1 base shorter and J is 7 bases shorter, with 14 bases between their ends. From the cysteine through the phenylalanine, the CDR3 covers 15 amino acids. Just CDR3 DNA is preserved here, 45 bases in frame from base 1.